The entry that follows covers one TCR beta chain sequence. No antigen is known for it. Base qualities are missing; no much larger clone stands one base away. The same CDR3 is also encoded by other DNA sequences in this sample. This specimen belongs to a study of Ad26.COV2.S vaccination and SARS-CoV-2 variants (dated by TCRdb to 2020 to 2023). A note on the overall study: Donors in the vaccine arm were drawn from COV1001, a multicentre, randomized, double-blind, placebo-controlled phase I-IIa trial testing Ad26.COV2.S in healthy adults. Dosing of Ad26.COV2.S was intramuscular, at either 5x10^10 or 1x10^11 viral particles, delivered as one shot or as two shots spaced 56 days apart. TCRbeta repertoire sequencing served as the tool for gauging how specific and how broad the SARS-CoV-2-reactive T cell receptors were following Ad26.COV2.S vaccination. A total of some 30 samples were included in the TCR-sequenced set, comprising 19 Ad26.COV2.S vaccine recipients, 5 placebo recipients and 8 SARS-CoV-2 convalescent individuals. Trial participants were randomized into five groups of five, in which low-dose or high-dose Ad26.COV2.S was given once or twice, or placebo was given on both occasions. Investigators remained blinded to trial group allocation during experiments and outcome assessment.

The intended sense of this specimen's treatment or condition label: over 15 received Ad26.COV2.S at low or high dose, single or two shots; about 5 received placebo; per-sample allocation not given. For vaccine and placebo recipients, the sequenced repertoires came from samples collected on day 63 after the first injection. Between 29 July and 7 August 2020, Cohort 1b enrolled 20 to 30 adults aged 18-55 years at one site in Boston, USA. Ad26.COV2.S consisted of a replication-incompetent adenovirus type 26 vector by which a prefusion-stabilized SARS-CoV-2 spike protein from the original Wuhan strain was expressed. Study-level results and caveats: Substantial breadth of spike-specific CD8+ and CD4+ T cell responses was reported after vaccination. Comparable non-spike TCR breadth was observed between vaccine and placebo recipients, consistent with only spike being contained in the vaccine. Compared with placebo recipients, Ad26.COV2.S recipients showed higher spike-specific TCR breadth (P = 0.0014). The study was not powered for comparison of responses between vaccine doses or regimens. The authors noted that total T cell responses may have been underestimated by the TCR breadth and depth analyses.

TCRbeta CDR3 regions were sequenced with the immunoSEQ Assay. After extraction, genomic DNA underwent amplification by bias-controlled multiplex PCR, followed by high-throughput sequencing. The authors' pipeline ran thus. To quantify the absolute abundance of every unique TCRbeta CDR3 region, sequences were collapsed and filtered. T cell fraction was estimated by normalizing TCRbeta template counts to usable DNA, which was measured by amplifying reference genes present in all nucleated cells. Repertoire TCRs were annotated as SARS-CoV-2-specific when V gene, CDR3 amino acid sequence and J gene were exactly matched to a known reactive TCR set. The reference SARS-CoV-2 TCR set was derived from MIRA and filtered for enrichment in COVID-19-positive ImmuneCODE repertoires, a step that removed public or cross-reactive TCRs. Drawing on the MIRA antigens, annotated TCRs were analysed further at the level of specific ORF or position within ORF. Depth was the summed frequency of annotated unique rearrangements, while breadth was defined as annotated unique rearrangements over total unique productive rearrangements. Two-sided Wilcoxon rank-sum tests were applied when comparing TCR breadth between groups. Sourced from immuneACCESS, this table was stored by TCRdb with only in-frame sequences that have V and J called. A share of the clones is absent; for the studies checked, an unresolved V gene accounts for under half, and the remainder has no known explanation. The V and J calls and clone size are taken from that table; D and trimming were inferred from the DNA. In all, the sample holds 350,000 to 400,000 clones, and around 89% of those were seen once. Around 2% of the sample is taken by the ten largest.

The CDR3, cysteine through phenylalanine, is 14 amino acids long. Just CDR3 DNA is preserved here, 42 bases in frame from base 1. CDR1 MDHEN and CDR2 SYDVKM were looked up in the germline V gene. Trimming at the junction amounts to 7 bases on V and 4 bases on J, and the germline ends lie 11 bases apart. The chain uses TRBV28 and TRBJ2-6; the D gene identity is not certain. The clonotype comes from a person between 18 and 59 years old who received the Ad26.COV2.S COVID-19 vaccine or a placebo. The specimen was peripheral blood, collected in a trial of Ad26.COV2.S vaccine versus placebo. The CDR3 reads CASTLSLGANVLTF. Read as DNA, the sequence is TGTGCCAGCACCCTATCTCTGGGGGCCAACGTCCTGACTTTC.